Listed below are T cell receptor beta chains from one sample, sequenced in a study of regulatory T cells in long-lasting Graves disease. TCRdb processed the multiplex PCR reads anew with MiXCR; each CDR3 protein has one entry. The sample contains around 450,000 distinct CDR3 sequences, around 16% of which appear only once. The same specimen was also included in a second study, on T cells in Graves' hyperthyroidism and ophthalmopathy.

This material consisted of peripheral blood mononuclear cells (PBMCs), taken at new diagnosis, from a patient treated with antithyroid drugs. These receptors originate from a middle-aged man with Graves disease. CDR3s include the opening cysteine and the closing phenylalanine or tryptophan. Fields, in order: D gene, J gene, V gene, CDR3 protein. A D gene is named only where the DNA matches it firmly.

- | TRBJ2-5 | TRBV11-2 | CASSFGQFQETQYF
TRBD2 | TRBJ2-7 | TRBV20-1 | CSARDLRAGDFYEQYF
TRBD2 | TRBJ2-5 | TRBV27 | CASSFRALAGETQYF
- | TRBJ2-7 | TRBV5-1 | CASQAGDESEQYF
- | TRBJ1-1 | TRBV7-9 | CASSLARGQAFF
- | TRBJ1-5 | TRBV28 | CASGLLVRNQPQHF
TRBD2 | TRBJ2-6 | TRBV14 | CASSQRRTGTSGYSGANVLTF
- | TRBJ2-3 | TRBV28 | CASTLGAPSTDTQYF
- | TRBJ1-1 | TRBV28 | CASSSSHMNTEAFF
TRBD1 | TRBJ2-7 | TRBV13 | CASSFAGQASYEQYF
- | TRBJ1-1 | TRBV10-3 | CAISRNREDTEAFF
- | TRBJ2-7 | TRBV5-5 | CAGSLEPTPSYEQYF
TRBD2 | TRBJ2-7 | TRBV10-3 | CAIRIAGGFYEQYF
TRBD2 | TRBJ2-2 | TRBV20-1 | CSASTSGANTGELFF
- | TRBJ1-5 | TRBV12-3/TRBV12-4 | CASSLDGVGDQPQHF
- | TRBJ2-6 | TRBV7-9 | CASSSYNRDPRANVLTF
- | TRBJ2-7 | TRBV7-9 | CASMGGPGGSYEQYF
TRBD2 | TRBJ2-7 | TRBV7-9 | CASSGLAGANREQYF
- | TRBJ2-1 | TRBV29-1 | CSVARVGDEQFF
TRBD2 | TRBJ2-7 | TRBV11-2 | CASSLVGLAGSSYEQYF
- | TRBJ1-5 | TRBV5-1 | CASRAGAGQPQHF
TRBD2 | TRBJ2-7 | TRBV28 | CASRGGGTSGRAHEQYF
TRBD1 | TRBJ2-1 | TRBV20-1 | CSARSRQGRSYNEQFF
- | TRBJ2-2 | TRBV20-1 | CSAIKTGELFF
- | TRBJ2-7 | TRBV11-2 | CASSLMGYTYEQYF
- | TRBJ1-1 | TRBV20-1 | CSLRGGLGTEAFF
TRBD1 | TRBJ1-1 | TRBV30 | CAWNWGQRNTEAFF
- | TRBJ1-1 | TRBV6-1 | CASTRETEAFF
TRBD2 | TRBJ2-1 | TRBV9 | CASSPRGGGLAGTEQFF
- | TRBJ2-7 | TRBV2 | CASSAYERYF
- | TRBJ2-3 | TRBV4-1 | CASSQDNGADTQYF
TRBD2 | TRBJ2-1 | TRBV2 | CASTLAGMYNEQFF
- | TRBJ1-4 | TRBV4-1 | CASSRTGTNEKLFF
TRBD2 | TRBJ2-7 | TRBV12-3/TRBV12-4 | CASRPDAREGTYKEQYF
- | TRBJ1-5 | TRBV6-1 | CASSAYKGPQPQHF
- | TRBJ1-1 | TRBV28 | CARLGQGTTEAFF
TRBD1 | TRBJ2-5 | TRBV9 | CASSARTGRAETQYF